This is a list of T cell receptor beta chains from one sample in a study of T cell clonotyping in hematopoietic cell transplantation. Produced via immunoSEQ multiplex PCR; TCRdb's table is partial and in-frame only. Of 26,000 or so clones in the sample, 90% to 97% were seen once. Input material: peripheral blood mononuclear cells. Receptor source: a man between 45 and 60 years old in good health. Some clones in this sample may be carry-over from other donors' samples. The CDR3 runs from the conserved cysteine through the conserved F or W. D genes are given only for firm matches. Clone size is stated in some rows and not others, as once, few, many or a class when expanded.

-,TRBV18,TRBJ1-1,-,CASSPPGRGGEAFF,TGTGCCAGCTCACCACCGGGCAGGGGAGGGGAAGCTTTCTTT
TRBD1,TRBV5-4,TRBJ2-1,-,CASSQDRAYNEQFF,TGTGCCAGCAGCCAGGACAGGGCCTACAATGAGCAGTTCTTC
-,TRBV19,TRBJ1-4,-,CASRSVGRANEKLFF,TGTGCCAGTAGAAGTGTTGGGAGAGCTAATGAAAAACTGTTTTTT
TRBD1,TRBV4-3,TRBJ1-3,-,CASSQGQGARVGNTIYF,TGCGCCAGCAGCCAAGGTCAGGGGGCGCGCGTTGGAAACACCATATATTTT
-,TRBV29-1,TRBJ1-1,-,CSVFGGVNTEAFF,TGCAGCGTTTTTGGGGGGGTAAACACTGAAGCTTTCTTT
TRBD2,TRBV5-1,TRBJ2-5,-,CASSFSGGLEETQYF,TGCGCCAGCAGCTTTAGCGGGGGGTTGGAGGAGACCCAGTACTTC
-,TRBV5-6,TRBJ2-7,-,CASSFDSLLGEQYF,TGTGCCAGCAGCTTCGATTCCCTTCTTGGCGAGCAGTACTTC
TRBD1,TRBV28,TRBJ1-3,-,CASSVQTGINTIYF,TGTGCCAGCAGTGTCCAGACAGGGATCAACACCATATATTTT
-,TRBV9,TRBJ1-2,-,CASSPSEANYGYTF,TGTGCCAGCAGCCCCTCTGAAGCTAACTATGGCTACACCTTC
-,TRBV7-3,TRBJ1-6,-,CASSAAGRAGSPLHF,TGTGCCAGCAGCGCAGCTGGCAGGGCAGGGTCACCCCTCCACTTT
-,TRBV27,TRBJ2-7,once,CASSLNRLNYEQYF,TGTGCCAGCAGTTTAAACAGGTTAAACTACGAGCAGTACTTC
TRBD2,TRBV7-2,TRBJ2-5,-,CASSPSRTSEVETQYF,TGTGCCAGCAGCCCAAGCAGGACTAGCGAGGTAGAGACCCAGTACTTC
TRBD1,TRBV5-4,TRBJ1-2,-,CASSFQDRAYYGYTF,TGTGCCAGCAGCTTCCAGGACAGGGCATACTATGGCTACACCTTC
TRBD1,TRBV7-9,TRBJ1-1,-,CASSLGTGPSFMNTEAFF,TGTGCCAGCAGCTTAGGGACAGGGCCGTCGTTCATGAACACTGAAGCTTTCTTT
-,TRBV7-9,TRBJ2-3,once,CASSLSTDTQYF,TGTGCCAGCAGCCTTAGCACAGATACGCAGTATTTT
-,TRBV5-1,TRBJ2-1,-,CASSLETYLASYNEQFF,TGCGCCAGCAGCTTGGAAACCTACCTCGCTTCCTACAATGAGCAGTTCTTC
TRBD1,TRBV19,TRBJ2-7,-,CASSTRQGENEQYF,TGTGCCAGTAGTACCAGACAGGGGGAAAACGAGCAGTACTTC
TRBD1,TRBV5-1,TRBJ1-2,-,CASSTGQPNYGYTF,TGCGCCAGCAGCACGGGACAGCCCAACTATGGCTACACCTTC
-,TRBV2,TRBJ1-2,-,CASSEVDYYGYTF,TGTGCCAGCAGTGAAGTAGATTACTATGGCTACACCTTC
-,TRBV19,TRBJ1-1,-,CASRDTLNTEAFF,TGTGCCAGCAGAGACACTTTGAACACTGAAGCTTTCTTT
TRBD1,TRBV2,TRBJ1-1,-,CASGQGPEAFF,TGTGCCAGCGGACAGGGCCCTGAAGCTTTCTTT
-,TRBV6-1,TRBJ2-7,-,CASSQAAGASYEQYF,TGTGCCAGCAGCCAGGCGGCAGGGGCCTCCTACGAGCAGTACTTC
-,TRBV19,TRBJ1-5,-,CASIPRGGTNQPQHF,TGTGCCAGTATTCCTAGAGGGGGGACTAATCAGCCCCAGCATTTT
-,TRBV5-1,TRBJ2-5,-,CASSLFGSEETQYF,TGCGCCAGCAGCTTGTTTGGGTCGGAAGAGACCCAGTACTTC
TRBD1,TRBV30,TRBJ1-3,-,CAWMGTGNSGNTIYF,TGTGCCTGGATGGGGACAGGGAACTCTGGAAACACCATATATTTT
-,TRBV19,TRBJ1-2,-,CASSYRANYGYTF,TGTGCCAGTAGTTACAGGGCTAACTATGGCTACACCTTC
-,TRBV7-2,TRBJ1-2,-,CASSLASQIFYGYTF,TGTGCCAGCAGCTTAGCGTCACAGATTTTCTATGGCTACACCTTC
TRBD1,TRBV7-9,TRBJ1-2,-,CASSRQGDYGYTF,TGTGCCAGCAGCCGACAGGGTGACTATGGCTACACCTTC
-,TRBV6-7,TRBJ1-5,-,CASSPFAGGEPQHF,TGTGCCAGCAGTCCTTTTGCGGGCGGGGAGCCCCAGCATTTT
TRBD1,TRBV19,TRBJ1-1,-,CASSIFRGSNTEAFF,TGTGCCAGTAGTATTTTCAGGGGGTCGAACACTGAAGCTTTCTTT
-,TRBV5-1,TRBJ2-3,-,CASSLRWSAGTTDTQYF,TGCGCCAGCAGCCTCAGGTGGTCGGCAGGGACGACAGATACGCAGTATTTT
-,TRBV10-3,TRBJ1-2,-,CAISDPPEDRVYGYTF,TGTGCCATCAGTGACCCTCCCGAGGACAGAGTCTATGGCTACACCTTC
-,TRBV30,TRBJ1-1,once,CAWSVTRNTEAFF,TGTGCCTGGAGTGTGACAAGGAACACTGAAGCTTTCTTT
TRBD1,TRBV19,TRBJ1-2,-,CASSNRDRTNYGYTF,TGTGCCAGTAGTAACCGGGACAGAACTAACTATGGCTACACCTTC
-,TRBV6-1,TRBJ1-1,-,CASSGDRPYEAFF,TGTGCCAGCAGTGGAGACAGGCCCTATGAAGCTTTCTTT
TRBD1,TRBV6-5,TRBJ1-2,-,CASSPDRDYGYTF,TGTGCCAGCAGCCCGGACAGGGACTATGGCTACACCTTC
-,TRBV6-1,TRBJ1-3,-,CASSETSFTRGVGNTIYF,TGTGCCAGCAGTGAAACATCCTTCACGCGAGGGGTAGGAAACACCATATATTTT
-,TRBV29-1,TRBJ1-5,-,CSVQAGMGNQPQHF,TGCAGCGTGCAGGCCGGGATGGGCAATCAGCCCCAGCATTTT
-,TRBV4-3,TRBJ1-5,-,CASSQLPPTSSGNQPQHF,TGCGCCAGCAGCCAACTCCCCCCGACTTCCTCGGGGAATCAGCCCCAGCATTTT
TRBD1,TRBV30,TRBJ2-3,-,CAWSTKDRTSTDTQYF,TGTGCCTGGAGTACCAAGGACAGGACTAGCACAGATACGCAGTATTTT
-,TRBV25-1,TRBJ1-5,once,CASSDGTRGDQPQHF,TGTGCCAGCAGTGACGGGACACGAGGCGATCAGCCCCAGCATTTT
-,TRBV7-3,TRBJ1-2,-,CASSLGYGYGYTF,TGTGCCAGCAGCTTGGGGTATGGGTATGGCTACACCTTC
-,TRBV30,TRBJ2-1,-,CAWSDVSGRVQQFF,TGTGCCTGGAGTGATGTTAGTGGCAGGGTCCAGCAGTTCTTC
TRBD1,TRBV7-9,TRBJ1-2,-,CASSLLQGGNYGYTF,TGTGCCAGCAGCTTATTACAGGGGGGGAATTATGGCTACACCTTC
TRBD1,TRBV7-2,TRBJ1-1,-,CASSLLVTGANTEAFF,TGTGCCAGCAGCTTACTAGTGACAGGGGCGAACACTGAAGCTTTCTTT
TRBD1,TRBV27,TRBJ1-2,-,CASSLNTGGDLFLGYTF,TGTGCCAGCAGTTTAAACACAGGGGGCGACCTCTTCCTCGGCTACACCTTC
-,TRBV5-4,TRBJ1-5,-,CASSRDINQPQHF,TGTGCCAGCAGCAGGGACATAAATCAGCCCCAGCATTTT
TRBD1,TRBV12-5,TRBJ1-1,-,CASGRTGTDTEAFF,TGTGCTAGTGGTCGGACAGGGACGGACACTGAAGCTTTCTTT
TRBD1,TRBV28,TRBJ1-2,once,CAAGDRGYGYTF,TGTGCCGCTGGGGACAGGGGTTATGGCTACACCTTC
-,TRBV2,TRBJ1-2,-,CARQPTNYGYTF,TGTGCCAGACAGCCTACTAACTATGGCTACACCTTC
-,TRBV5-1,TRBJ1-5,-,CASSFRGDVGQPQHF,TGCGCCAGCAGCTTCCGCGGGGATGTGGGTCAGCCCCAGCATTTT
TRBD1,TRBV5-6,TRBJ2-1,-,CASSTNTGTASVF,TGTGCCAGCAGCACCAACACCGGGACAGCCTCAGTCTTC
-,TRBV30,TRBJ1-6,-,CAWSGGGRNSPLHF,TGTGCCTGGAGTGGCGGGGGGCGTAATTCACCCCTCCACTTT